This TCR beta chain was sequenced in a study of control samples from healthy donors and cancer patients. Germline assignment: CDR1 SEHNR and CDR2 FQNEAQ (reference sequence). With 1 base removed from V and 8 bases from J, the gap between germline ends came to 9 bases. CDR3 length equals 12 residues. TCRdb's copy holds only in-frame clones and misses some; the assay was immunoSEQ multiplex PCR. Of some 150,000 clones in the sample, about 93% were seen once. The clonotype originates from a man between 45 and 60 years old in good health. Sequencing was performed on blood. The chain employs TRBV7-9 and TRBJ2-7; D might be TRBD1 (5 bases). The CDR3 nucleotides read TGTGCCAGCAGCTTAGGCCTGGACAAGCAGTACTTC. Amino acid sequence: CASSLGLDKQYF.